The 7 T cell receptor beta chains reported below all come from one sample, sequenced in a study of blood T cell repertoires in COVID-19 (dated by TCRdb to 2018 to 2020). Libraries came from the immunoSEQ multiplex PCR assay. Sourced from immuneACCESS, this table was stored by TCRdb with only in-frame sequences that have V and J called. A share of the clones is absent; for the studies checked, an unresolved V gene accounts for under half, and the remainder has no known explanation. A total of 200,000 or so clones appear in this sample, around 85% of them only once. The top ten hold about 2% of the sample. The source material was peripheral blood. The receptors shown here come from a man between 65 and 80 years old with active or convalescent COVID-19.

The gene calls are TRBV29-1 and TRBJ1-2, with D possibly being TRBD1 (6 bases). The V end lost 4 bases, the J end lost 8 bases, and 17 bases lay between the germline ends. The germline gives CDR1 SQVTM, CDR2 ANQGSEA. This CDR3 comprises 13 residues. CDR3 sequence (DNA): TGCAGCGTTGTGGCCCAGGGGAAGTGGGGCTACACCTTC. This codes for CSVVAQGKWGYTF.

The V and J genes are TRBV3-1 (or the pseudogene TRBV3-2) and TRBJ2-7, with 9 bases identical to TRBD2. Trimming took 1 base from V and 2 from J; bases not matched to a gene: 6. Germline V lookup: CDR1 LGHDT, CDR2 YNNKEL (reference sequence). The CDR3 totals 16 residues. The CDR3 region is CASSQGTSDPPYEQYF. The CDR3 DNA follows: TGTGCCAGCAGCCAAGGGACTAGCGATCCTCCCTACGAGCAGTACTTC.

In its sample, this clone was seen once. The CDR3 sequence: CASKMGHFSGNTIYF. In DNA, the CDR3 is TGTGCCAGTAAGATGGGACACTTTTCTGGAAACACCATATATTTT. The chain joins TRBV19 to TRBJ1-3; weak D call: TRBD1 (6 bases). V was cut by 7 bases and J by 1 base, with 14 bases left in between. Germline CDR1 is LNHDA and CDR2 is SQIVND (reference sequence). This CDR3 spans 15 amino acids.

The J gene is TRBJ2-1, the V gene TRBV28; D is uncertain. Germline V gives CDR1 MDHEN, CDR2 SYDVKM. This CDR3 has 13 residues. Deletions cut 4 bases from V and 10 bases from J, with 14 bases between. The CDR3 nucleotides read TGTGCCAGCAGTTCCATCGATCCAGTGGAGCAGTTCTTC. Protein: CASSSIDPVEQFF.

The chain recombines TRBV9 with TRBJ2-1; 8 positions agree with TRBD2. V lost 6 bases and J lost 11; bases outside the gene matches: 10. CDR3 length: 13 amino acids. The germline V gene has CDR1 SGDLS and CDR2 YYNGEE. The CDR3 spells CASTPLVAGQQFF. The CDR3 DNA sequence: TGTGCCAGCACCCCACTCGTAGCGGGACAGCAGTTCTTC. The variable domain in full, completed from reference TRBV9 and TRBJ2-1, reads DSGVTQTPKHLITATGQRVTLRCSPRSGDLSVYWYQQSLDQGLQFLIQYYNGEERAKGNILERFSAQQFPDLHSELNLSSLELGDSALYFCASTPLVAGQQFFGPGTRLTVL.

The rearrangement uses TRBV19 and TRBJ1-5; 10 positions agree with TRBD1. This CDR3 has 18 residues. Germline V gene sequence: CDR1 LNHDA, CDR2 SQIVND (reference sequence). The ends lost 0 bases at V and 0 bases at J; junction bases unmatched: 5. This CDR3 is CASSIDGTGVLSNQPQHF. CDR3 nucleotides: TGTGCCAGTAGTATAGATGGGACAGGGGTACTTAGCAATCAGCCCCAGCATTTT.

The rearrangement joins TRBV7-2 to TRBJ1-4, with 7 bases aligning to TRBD1. Germline values: CDR1 SGHTA, CDR2 FQGNSA. V was clipped by 3 bases and J by 7 bases; unmatched bases: 5. CDR3 size: 14 residues. The CDR3 nucleotides read TGTGCCAGCAGCTTGACAGGGTGGGCTGAAAAACTGTTTTTT. It is translated as CASSLTGWAEKLFF.